The rows below give T cell receptor beta chains drawn from one sample of a study of T cell repertoires in cytomegalovirus infection. TCRdb reprocessed the reads via MiXCR and lists one record per CDR3 protein. The data show a few hundred thousand distinct CDR3 sequences, less than 20% seen once. Sequencing input: PBMCs. The source of these receptors is a human donor in good health (CMV status not recorded). Some clones in this sample may be carry-over from other donors' samples. Each CDR3 is given with its conserved first and last residue. The D gene is left open where the match is weak. A clone size is listed for some rows: how often the clone was seen (once, few, many), or a class if it is expanded.

TRBV18	NA	once	TRBJ1-1	TGTGCCAGCTCACCACCCCAACCGGGGAACACTGAAGCTTTCTTT	CASSPPQPGNTEAFF
TRBV6-6	TRBD1	many	TRBJ1-5	TGTGCCAGCAGCATGGACAGGGTAGGCCCGGGGAAGCCCCAGCATTTT	CASSMDRVGPGKPQHF
TRBV6-2/TRBV6-3	NA	NA	TRBJ2-1	TGTGCCAGCAGCCACCCATTAGCAACCTTGGCACCTGAGCAGTTCTTC	CASSHPLATLAPEQFF
TRBV7-2	TRBD2	NA	TRBJ2-1	TGTGCCAGCAGCCCCCAGAGCGGGGGGGTTTACAATGAGCAGTTCTTC	CASSPQSGGVYNEQFF
TRBV9	NA	NA	TRBJ2-1	TGTGCCAGCAGCGCGTACGATGGAGGGGGAGTTGAGCAGTTCTTC	CASSAYDGGGVEQFF
TRBV4-3	NA	few	TRBJ2-3	TGCGCCAGCAGCCAAGAAACAGGGCAACCAGATACGCAGTATTTT	CASSQETGQPDTQYF
TRBV7-9	TRBD2	NA	TRBJ2-7	TGTGCCAGCAGCTGGCCGGGGGGCGGGAGGGCCAACCCAACCTCCTACGAGCAGTACTTC	CASSWPGGGRANPTSYEQYF
TRBV5-6	TRBD2	NA	TRBJ2-3	TGTGCCAGCAGCTGGGGGACTAGCGGGAGATGGGGAACAGATACGCAGTATTTT	CASSWGTSGRWGTDTQYF
TRBV12-3/TRBV12-4	TRBD1	many	TRBJ1-2	TGTGCCAGCAGTTTGGGACAGGGTGGAGACTATGGCTACACCTTC	CASSLGQGGDYGYTF
TRBV7-2	NA	many	TRBJ2-5	TGTGCCAGCAGCAGGTCCCCCCAAGAGACCCAGTACTTC	CASSRSPQETQYF
TRBV2	NA	NA	TRBJ2-5	TGTGCCAGCAGTGAAGAGGGAGTGGCGACCCAGTACTTC	CASSEEGVATQYF
TRBV20-1	TRBD2	many	TRBJ2-3	TGCAGTGCCTGGGGCGGGGGGAATTACCAGAGCACAGATACGCAGTATTTT	CSAWGGGNYQSTDTQYF
TRBV20-1	TRBD2	NA	TRBJ2-3	TGCAGTGCTATGGGACGGGAGGGGAGCACAGATACGCAGTATTTT	CSAMGREGSTDTQYF
TRBV7-9	NA	few	TRBJ2-1	TGTGCCAGCAGCTTAGGTAGCGATCAGCAGTTCTTC	CASSLGSDQQFF
TRBV20-1	TRBD2	few	TRBJ2-6	TGCAGTGCTAGCGCCCCCCAGGGGACTAGCTCTGGGGCCAACGTCCTGACTTTC	CSASAPQGTSSGANVLTF
TRBV7-2	NA	many	TRBJ2-3	TGTGCCAGTGGGCGGAGCAGCACAGATACGCAGTATTTT	CASGRSSTDTQYF
TRBV2	TRBD1	few	TRBJ1-1	TGTGCCAGCAGCTCGACAGGGGGGACGAACACTGAAGCTTTCTTT	CASSSTGGTNTEAFF
TRBV7-9	TRBD2	few	TRBJ2-5	TGTGCCAGCAGCCCCCCCCTAGCGGGGGGGCGAGAGACCCAGTACTTC	CASSPPLAGGRETQYF
TRBV20-1	TRBD2	few	TRBJ2-3	TGCAGTGCTAGAGATGGTAGCGGGAGCACAGATACGCAGTATTTT	CSARDGSGSTDTQYF
TRBV10-3	TRBD2	NA	TRBJ2-3	TGTGCCTTAGGAGCGGGGGGGCCAGATACGCAGTATTTT	CALGAGGPDTQYF
TRBV19	NA	few	TRBJ2-7	TGTGCCAGTAGTAGCCGACTTGGCGAGCAGTACTTC	CASSSRLGEQYF
TRBV19	NA	many	TRBJ1-2	TGTGCCAGTAGTATAGACTTATTTGGGGACTGGGCCAGGGGATTCTATGGCTACACCTTC	CASSIDLFGDWARGFYGYTF
TRBV11-2	TRBD2	NA	TRBJ2-5	TGTGCCAGCAGCAAATTCTTAGCGGGCGCCCAAGAGACCCAGTACTTC	CASSKFLAGAQETQYF
TRBV7-2	TRBD2	few	TRBJ2-3	TGTGCCAGCAGCTTAGTTAGTAGCGGGGGGGCCCTGAAGACAGATACGCAGTATTTT	CASSLVSSGGALKTDTQYF
TRBV7-2	NA	many	TRBJ2-5	TGTGCCAGCAGCTTAACCTCAGGGCTGGGGGAGACCCAGTACTTC	CASSLTSGLGETQYF
TRBV20-1	TRBD1	few	TRBJ1-1	TGCAGTGCTAGTAGTGACAGGGAGTACACTGAAGCTTTCTTT	CSASSDREYTEAFF
TRBV11-3	NA	NA	TRBJ2-1	TGTGCCAGCAGCTTAGCGGGAGAATCCTACAATGAGCAGTTCTTC	CASSLAGESYNEQFF
TRBV7-8	TRBD1	many	TRBJ2-1	TGTGCCAGCAGGTCGAACAGGGGGAGCTCCTACAATGAGCAGTTCTTC	CASRSNRGSSYNEQFF
TRBV7-9	NA	few	TRBJ1-4	TGTGCCAGCAGCTTAGGAACAACGAACGATGAAAAACTGTTTTTT	CASSLGTTNDEKLFF
TRBV20-1	TRBD1	NA	TRBJ1-5	TGCAGTGCCCGGACAGGTGATCAGCCCCAGCATTTT	CSARTGDQPQHF
TRBV5-1	NA	few	TRBJ1-1	TGCGCCAGCAGCTTGGGGGGGGTGATGAACACTGAAGCTTTCTTT	CASSLGGVMNTEAFF
TRBV19	TRBD1	NA	TRBJ1-6	TGTGCCAGTACCGACGCTATACCGGGACAGCCAATTCGAGACCTCCACTTT	CASTDAIPGQPIRDLHF
TRBV7-2	TRBD1	many	TRBJ1-6	TGTGCCAGCAGCGCGGGGGACAGCTATAATTCACCCCTCCACTTT	CASSAGDSYNSPLHF
TRBV12-3/TRBV12-4	NA	NA	TRBJ2-1	TGTGCCAGCAGTGGGGACAACAATGAGCAGTTCTTC	CASSGDNNEQFF
TRBV24-1	NA	NA	TRBJ2-3	TGTGCCTCGGCGGGGCGCTACACAGATACGCAGTATTTT	CASAGRYTDTQYF
TRBV7-9	TRBD1	few	TRBJ2-5	TGTGCCAGCACCCCCGGGGACAGGGGTCTTGCTGCGACCCAGTACTTC	CASTPGDRGLAATQYF
TRBV18	NA	few	TRBJ2-2	TGTGCCAGCTCACCTAACACCCGAGAGACCGGGGAGCTGTTTTTT	CASSPNTRETGELFF
TRBV28	NA	many	TRBJ1-4	TGTGCCAGCAGTATGGGCGGTAAAAAACTGTTTTTT	CASSMGGKKLFF
TRBV7-9	TRBD1	many	TRBJ2-5	TGTGCCAGCAGCTTGGACGGGACAGGAGGTCAAGAGACCCAGTACTTC	CASSLDGTGGQETQYF
TRBV5-5	NA	NA	TRBJ2-3	TGTGCCAGCAGCCTGAGGTTGGATACGCAGTATTTT	CASSLRLDTQYF
TRBV11-3	TRBD1	few	TRBJ2-1	TGTGCCAGCAGCTTACAACAGGGGTCCTACAATGAGCAGTTCTTC	CASSLQQGSYNEQFF
TRBV4-1	NA	few	TRBJ1-5	TGCGCCAGCAGCCAAGATTCGGCAGGGAGGGGTCAGCCCCAGCATTTT	CASSQDSAGRGQPQHF
TRBV7-2	TRBD2	once	TRBJ2-1	TGTACCAGCAGCCGACTAGCGGGAATAAACAATGAGCAGTTCTTC	CTSSRLAGINNEQFF
TRBV20-1	NA	NA	TRBJ2-5	TGCAGTGCTAGGGCGTCGGCAGAAGAGACCCAGTACTTC	CSARASAEETQYF
TRBV7-9	NA	NA	TRBJ1-2	TGTGCCAGCAGCTTAGGGGGCAGGGTCAGCGGCTACACCTTC	CASSLGGRVSGYTF
TRBV2	NA	few	TRBJ2-2	TGTGCCAGCAGCCCTATTGGAGGGACAGCAACCGGGGAGCTGTTTTTT	CASSPIGGTATGELFF
TRBV7-2	NA	many	TRBJ2-5	TGTGCCAGCAGCTTAGGACGGAACCAAGAGACCCAGTACTTC	CASSLGRNQETQYF
TRBV12-3/TRBV12-4	NA	few	TRBJ2-1	TGTGCCAGCAGCAGGGCGGGGCACTCCTACAATGAGCAGTTCTTC	CASSRAGHSYNEQFF
TRBV5-6	NA	few	TRBJ1-5	TGTGCCAGCAGCTTGATGGGGTGGGGGGAGCCCCAGCATTTT	CASSLMGWGEPQHF
TRBV7-6	NA	many	TRBJ2-7	TGTGCCAGCAGCCCCGGGGATTCCTCCGTCCTCTACGAGCAGTACTTC	CASSPGDSSVLYEQYF
TRBV7-2	TRBD2	NA	TRBJ2-1	TGTGCCAGCAGCTTATGGGGCGGGGGGGGGGATGAGCAGTTCTTC	CASSLWGGGGDEQFF